This TCR beta chain derives from a study of OX40 agonist ivuxolimab in advanced cancers. Study information: The eligibility criteria allowed prior anti-PD-1, anti-PD-L1 or anti-CTLA-4 therapy, and roughly 39% had some. The study reported partial responses in three patients: one hepatocellular carcinoma, two cutaneous melanoma.

A note on this clone: Its antigen is not known.

General study points: Clonal expansion from baseline to week 6 occurred in both CD4+ and CD8+ T cells.

Germline CDR1 reads SNHLY; CDR2 reads FYNNEI. The V and J ends lost 6 bases and 4 bases, in that order; junction bases with no gene match: 3. There are 14 residues in the CDR3. Using immunoSEQ multiplex PCR, the repertoire was profiled, and TCRdb retains in-frame clones only, with some absent. The sample has tens of thousands of clones; 88% are singletons. This clonotype was obtained from an adult with an advanced solid tumor such as melanoma, head and neck, liver or kidney cancer. Here the sequenced sample was CD4+ or CD8+ T cells sorted from blood, taken in a trial of the OX40 agonist ivuxolimab. V gene TRBV2 combines with J gene TRBJ1-4; TRBD1 aligns across 9 bases. This CDR3 reads CASSPDRGNEKLFF. In DNA form, the CDR3 reads TGTGCCAGCAGCCCGGACAGGGGTAATGAAAAACTGTTTTTT. Full variable domain (rest looked up from reference TRBV2 and TRBJ1-4): EPEVTQTPSHQVTQMGQEVILRCVPISNHLYFYWYRQILGQKVEFLVSFYNNEISEKSEIFDDQFSVERPDGSNFTLKIRSTKLEDSAMYFCASSPDRGNEKLFFGSGTQLSVL.